Listed below are T cell receptor beta chains from one sample, sequenced in a study of CD8 T cells in ankylosing spondylitis. TCRdb fed the 5' RACE reads into MiXCR, producing one record per CDR3 protein. The table records about 240,000 distinct CDR3 sequences, around 7.8% of them present only once. The specimen sequenced was blood, either unsorted or a sorted T cell fraction (not recorded which). The receptors derive from a male donor with ankylosing spondylitis or in good health (not recorded which). Both conserved end residues are part of each CDR3. A D gene is named only where the DNA matches it firmly. Size tells how often a clone was seen (once, few, many) or the class of an expanded clone, and some rows leave it out.

CDR3: CASSSSGPSYNEQFF
DNA: TGTGCCAGCAGCTCCTCTGGTCCTTCCTACAATGAGCAGTTCTTC
D: .
V: TRBV7-2
size: many
J: TRBJ2-1

CDR3: CASGNGGISTRVYEQYF
DNA: TGTGCCAGCGGGAACGGGGGGATCTCTACTCGGGTCTACGAGCAGTACTTC
D: TRBD2
V: TRBV6-1
size: once
J: TRBJ2-7

CDR3: CASSLTSAGEGETQYF
DNA: TGCGCCAGCAGCTTGACAAGCGCGGGGGAGGGAGAGACCCAGTACTTC
D: TRBD2
V: TRBV5-1
size: few
J: TRBJ2-5

CDR3: CASSARTGVAEQYF
DNA: TGTGCCAGCAGCGCCCGGACAGGGGTGGCCGAGCAGTACTTC
D: TRBD1
V: TRBV9
size: .
J: TRBJ2-7

CDR3: CASSQGGAQPQHF
DNA: TGTGCCAGCAGCCAAGGGGGGGCCCAGCCCCAGCATTTT
D: .
V: TRBV14
size: few
J: TRBJ1-5

CDR3: CASSPTPGELFF
DNA: TGTGCCAGCAGCCCTACCCCGGGGGAGCTGTTTTTT
D: .
V: TRBV7-9
size: many
J: TRBJ2-2

CDR3: CASSPSIWGQGVDNVQFF
DNA: TGTGCCAGCAGTCCCTCAATATGGGGACAGGGGGTTGATAACGTGCAGTTCTTC
D: TRBD1
V: TRBV12-3/TRBV12-4
size: many
J: TRBJ2-1

CDR3: CATAGGSRSPLHF
DNA: TGTGCCACCGCCGGGGGAAGCAGGTCACCCCTCCACTTT
D: .
V: TRBV24-1
size: many
J: TRBJ1-6

CDR3: CASSFSGEGTEAFF
DNA: TGTGCCAGCAGCTTTTCGGGGGAGGGCACTGAAGCTTTCTTT
D: .
V: TRBV9
size: many
J: TRBJ1-1

CDR3: CASSPGDRPYNSPLHF
DNA: TGTGCCAGCAGTCCAGGGGACAGGCCCTATAATTCACCCCTCCACTTT
D: TRBD1
V: TRBV27
size: many
J: TRBJ1-6

CDR3: CAITPASTDTQYF
DNA: TGTGCCATCACCCCGGCTAGCACAGATACGCAGTATTTT
D: .
V: TRBV10-3
size: many
J: TRBJ2-3

CDR3: CASSQESGRSGNTIYF
DNA: TGCGCCAGCAGCCAAGAGAGCGGTCGCTCTGGAAACACCATATATTTT
D: .
V: TRBV4-3
size: many
J: TRBJ1-3

CDR3: CALRTEGHNEQFF
DNA: TGTGCCCTCAGGACAGAAGGCCACAATGAGCAGTTCTTC
D: .
V: TRBV10-3
size: many
J: TRBJ2-1

CDR3: CASSPYDNEQFF
DNA: TGTGCCAGCAGTCCTTATGACAATGAGCAGTTCTTC
D: .
V: TRBV7-2
size: many
J: TRBJ2-1

CDR3: CASSALGRTGELFF
DNA: TGTGCCAGCAGCGCCCTGGGGAGGACCGGGGAGCTGTTTTTT
D: .
V: TRBV9
size: many
J: TRBJ2-2

CDR3: CASSKALILAGYNEQFF
DNA: TGTGCCAGCAGCAAAGCGCTAATACTAGCGGGATACAATGAGCAGTTCTTC
D: .
V: TRBV21-1
size: many
J: TRBJ2-1

CDR3: CASSGQGGTTDTQYF
DNA: TGTGCCAGCAGCGGACAGGGAGGCACCACAGATACGCAGTATTTT
D: TRBD1
V: TRBV7-9
size: many
J: TRBJ2-3

CDR3: CSVVGNSVDQPQHF
DNA: TGCAGCGTTGTGGGGAATTCGGTCGATCAGCCCCAGCATTTT
D: .
V: TRBV29-1
size: many
J: TRBJ1-5

CDR3: CASSLGQGLEAFF
DNA: TGTGCCAGCAGCCTAGGACAGGGGCTTGAAGCTTTCTTT
D: TRBD1
V: TRBV13
size: .
J: TRBJ1-1

CDR3: CSTLGYNEQFF
DNA: TGCAGCACGTTGGGGTACAATGAGCAGTTCTTC
D: .
V: TRBV29-1
size: few
J: TRBJ2-1

CDR3: CASSLFPRTSGYNEQFF
DNA: TGTGCCAGCAGCTTATTCCCAAGGACTAGCGGCTACAATGAGCAGTTCTTC
D: TRBD2
V: TRBV7-2
size: few
J: TRBJ2-1

CDR3: CASSFRGLSYGYTF
DNA: TGTGCCAGCAGCTTCCGGGGGCTTAGCTATGGCTACACCTTC
D: .
V: TRBV7-2
size: .
J: TRBJ1-2

CDR3: CASSQPLANSGNTIYF
DNA: TGTGCCAGCAGCCAACCTCTGGCGAACTCTGGAAACACCATATATTTT
D: .
V: TRBV3-1
size: many
J: TRBJ1-3

CDR3: CASSSGTGGADTQYF
DNA: TGTGCCAGCAGTTCCGGGACAGGGGGCGCAGATACGCAGTATTTT
D: TRBD1
V: TRBV12-3/TRBV12-4
size: .
J: TRBJ2-3

CDR3: CAISGGTGPFGNTIYF
DNA: TGTGCCATCAGTGGTGGGACAGGGCCTTTCGGAAACACCATATATTTT
D: TRBD1
V: TRBV10-3
size: many
J: TRBJ1-3

CDR3: CASSYGVPGDSYEQYF
DNA: TGTGCCAGCAGTTACGGGGTGCCAGGGGACAGCTACGAGCAGTACTTC
D: TRBD1
V: TRBV6-2/TRBV6-3
size: few
J: TRBJ2-7

CDR3: CASSLGPGARETQYF
DNA: TGTGCCAGCAGCTTAGGACCAGGGGCTCGAGAGACCCAGTACTTC
D: .
V: TRBV7-9
size: .
J: TRBJ2-5

CDR3: CASSWTGEGYEQYF
DNA: TGCGCCAGCAGTTGGACAGGAGAGGGCTACGAGCAGTACTTC
D: TRBD1
V: TRBV4-1
size: many
J: TRBJ2-7

CDR3: CASSLGGDSGNTIYF
DNA: TGTGCCAGCAGCTTGGGGGGAGACTCTGGAAACACCATATATTTT
D: .
V: TRBV5-4
size: many
J: TRBJ1-3

CDR3: CASSATGVTEAFF
DNA: TGTGCCAGCAGCGCCACAGGGGTCACTGAAGCTTTCTTT
D: TRBD1
V: TRBV9
size: many
J: TRBJ1-1

CDR3: CASSLEQNTEAFF
DNA: TGCGCCAGCAGCTTGGAACAGAACACTGAAGCTTTCTTT
D: .
V: TRBV5-1
size: many
J: TRBJ1-1

CDR3: CSARWNSNEQYF
DNA: TGCAGTGCTAGGTGGAATTCCAACGAGCAGTACTTC
D: .
V: TRBV20-1
size: .
J: TRBJ2-7

CDR3: CASSPSRTPIREQFF
DNA: TGTGCCAGCAGCCCTAGTCGTACTCCCATCCGTGAGCAGTTCTTC
D: .
V: TRBV7-2
size: .
J: TRBJ2-1

CDR3: CAISEGGDITYEQYF
DNA: TGTGCCATCAGTGAGGGAGGGGACATCACCTACGAGCAGTACTTC
D: .
V: TRBV10-3
size: many
J: TRBJ2-7

CDR3: CAWKRDRGDYYGYTF
DNA: TGTGCCTGGAAGAGGGACAGGGGAGACTACTATGGCTACACCTTC
D: TRBD1
V: TRBV30
size: many
J: TRBJ1-2

CDR3: CASSLGGENNEQFF
DNA: TGTGCCAGCAGTTTAGGGGGTGAAAACAATGAGCAGTTCTTC
D: .
V: TRBV12-3/TRBV12-4
size: many
J: TRBJ2-1

CDR3: CASSRGTGVFEQYF
DNA: TGTGCCAGCAGCCGTGGGACAGGGGTCTTTGAGCAGTACTTC
D: TRBD1
V: TRBV28
size: many
J: TRBJ2-7

CDR3: CASSLIGGRPYTDTQYF
DNA: TGTGCCAGCAGCCTGATAGGGGGGAGACCTTACACAGATACGCAGTATTTT
D: .
V: TRBV7-6
size: .
J: TRBJ2-3

CDR3: CASSPKWNSNQPQHF
DNA: TGCGCCAGCAGCCCCAAATGGAATAGCAATCAGCCCCAGCATTTT
D: .
V: TRBV4-3
size: .
J: TRBJ1-5

CDR3: CASSPPRQGGAGELFF
DNA: TGTGCCAGCTCACCACCGAGACAGGGAGGCGCCGGGGAGCTGTTTTTT
D: .
V: TRBV18
size: .
J: TRBJ2-2

CDR3: CASADRDSTSPLHF
DNA: TGTGCCAGCGCAGACCGGGACAGTACTTCACCCCTCCACTTT
D: TRBD1
V: TRBV25-1
size: many
J: TRBJ1-6

CDR3: CAISGAMNEFTETQYF
DNA: TGTGCCATCAGTGGCGCTATGAATGAGTTCACAGAGACCCAGTACTTC
D: .
V: TRBV10-3
size: few
J: TRBJ2-5

CDR3: CSARDLKTASGVYNEQFF
DNA: TGCAGTGCTAGAGATCTAAAAACGGCTAGCGGGGTTTACAATGAGCAGTTCTTC
D: TRBD2
V: TRBV20-1
size: .
J: TRBJ2-1

CDR3: CASSLGGTGTPEAFF
DNA: TGCGCCAGCAGCTTGGGGGGGACCGGGACACCTGAAGCTTTCTTT
D: .
V: TRBV5-1
size: many
J: TRBJ1-1

CDR3: CASSALAGEYEQYF
DNA: TGCGCCAGCAGTGCACTAGCGGGAGAGTACGAGCAGTACTTC
D: TRBD2
V: TRBV10-1
size: many
J: TRBJ2-7

CDR3: CSARDLYANQPQHF
DNA: TGCAGTGCTAGAGATCTGTATGCCAATCAGCCCCAGCATTTT
D: .
V: TRBV20-1
size: many
J: TRBJ1-5

CDR3: CSVTGQRNTGELFF
DNA: TGCAGCGTTACGGGACAGCGGAACACCGGGGAGCTGTTTTTT
D: TRBD1
V: TRBV29-1
size: many
J: TRBJ2-2

CDR3: CASSIQWTGASRSNQPQHF
DNA: TGTGCCAGTAGTATCCAGTGGACAGGGGCTTCCCGTAGCAATCAGCCCCAGCATTTT
D: TRBD1
V: TRBV19
size: many
J: TRBJ1-5

CDR3: CASSEKWDGYTF
DNA: TGTGCCAGCAGTGAAAAATGGGATGGCTACACCTTC
D: .
V: TRBV6-1
size: many
J: TRBJ1-2

CDR3: CASSPGLVDYEQYF
DNA: TGTGCCAGCAGCCCGGGACTCGTCGACTACGAGCAGTACTTC
D: .
V: TRBV7-2
size: few
J: TRBJ2-7

CDR3: CSARDPGSGTRDTQYF
DNA: TGCAGTGCTAGAGATCCAGGTAGCGGGACTCGTGATACGCAGTATTTT
D: TRBD2
V: TRBV20-1
size: many
J: TRBJ2-3

CDR3: CASSYGGTEAFF
DNA: TGTGCCAGCAGTTACGGGGGCACTGAAGCTTTCTTT
D: .
V: TRBV6-5
size: many
J: TRBJ1-1

CDR3: CATSALGASTDTQYF
DNA: TGTGCCACCAGTGCCCTGGGAGCGAGCACAGATACGCAGTATTTT
D: .
V: TRBV24-1
size: many
J: TRBJ2-3

CDR3: CASSPGNYIDGELFF
DNA: TGTGCCAGCAGCCCGGGGAACTATATCGACGGGGAGCTGTTTTTT
D: .
V: TRBV9
size: many
J: TRBJ2-2

CDR3: CAGSRGGEQFF
DNA: TGTGCCGGCAGTCGTGGGGGTGAGCAGTTCTTC
D: .
V: TRBV6-4
size: .
J: TRBJ2-1

CDR3: CASSPNGGIEQYF
DNA: TGTGCCAGCTCACCAAATGGGGGGATCGAGCAGTACTTC
D: .
V: TRBV18
size: .
J: TRBJ2-7

CDR3: CASSLGFTNTEAFF
DNA: TGCGCCAGCAGCTTGGGGTTTACGAACACTGAAGCTTTCTTT
D: .
V: TRBV5-1
size: many
J: TRBJ1-1

CDR3: CASRPLGRMNTGELFF
DNA: TGTGCCAGCAGGCCCTTGGGACGGATGAACACCGGGGAGCTGTTTTTT
D: .
V: TRBV12-3/TRBV12-4
size: .
J: TRBJ2-2

CDR3: CASSPTGDYGYTF
DNA: TGCGCCAGCAGCCCGACAGGGGACTATGGCTACACCTTC
D: TRBD1
V: TRBV5-1
size: many
J: TRBJ1-2